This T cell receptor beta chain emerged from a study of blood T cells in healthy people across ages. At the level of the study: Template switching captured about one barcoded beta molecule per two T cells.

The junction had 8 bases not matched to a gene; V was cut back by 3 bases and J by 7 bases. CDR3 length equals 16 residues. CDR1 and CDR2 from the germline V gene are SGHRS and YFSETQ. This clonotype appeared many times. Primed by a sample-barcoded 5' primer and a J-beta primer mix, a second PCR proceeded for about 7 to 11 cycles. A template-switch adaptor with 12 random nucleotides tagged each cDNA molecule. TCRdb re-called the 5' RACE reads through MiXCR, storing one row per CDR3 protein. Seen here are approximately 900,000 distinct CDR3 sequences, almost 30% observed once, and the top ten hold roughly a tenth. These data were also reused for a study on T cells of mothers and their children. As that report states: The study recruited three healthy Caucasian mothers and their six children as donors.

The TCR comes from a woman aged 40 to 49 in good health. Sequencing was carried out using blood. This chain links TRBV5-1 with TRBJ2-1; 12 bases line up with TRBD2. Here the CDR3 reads CASSSLAGGPGNEQFF. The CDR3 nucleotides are TGCGCCAGCAGCTCCCTAGCGGGGGGGCCGGGGAATGAGCAGTTCTTC.